These 32 T cell receptor beta chains share one sample of origin, sequenced in a study of cytomegalovirus exposure and HLA in healthy donors. In the PCR, 60 Vbeta and 13 Jbeta primers were used. Measured with immunoSEQ multiplex PCR; TCRdb has only the in-frame clones, and not every one. Altogether 150,000 to 200,000 clones are present, roughly 84% being singletons, with the ten largest covering approximately 2%. Sequencing was performed on PBMCs. The receptor set was obtained from a young man in good health and CMV-seropositive.

J is TRBJ2-1 and V is TRBV5-5, with 10 bases fitting TRBD1. This CDR3 is 15 amino acids long. J gave up 9 bases and V 3 bases, and 9 bases lay outside the gene matches. Germline values: CDR1 SGHKS, CDR2 YYEKEE (reference sequence). CDR3 residues: CASSWSWDRGSEQFF. The DNA for the CDR3 is TGTGCCAGCAGCTGGTCTTGGGACAGGGGTAGTGAGCAGTTCTTC.

V gene TRBV19 combines with J gene TRBJ1-4; no clear D. Trimming removed 11 bases from V and 7 bases from J, with 17 bases in between. The CDR3 has 13 amino acids. The germline V gene has CDR1 LNHDA and CDR2 SQIVND (reference sequence). The CDR3, as DNA: TGTGCCGCAGGACGGGGTCCCGGTGAAAAACTGTTTTTT. Translated, it gives CAAGRGPGEKLFF.

The V gene is TRBV7-9, the J gene TRBJ2-1, with 7 bases aligning to TRBD2. From germline, CDR1 is SEHNR and CDR2 FQNEAQ (reference sequence). Unmatched junction bases numbered 14, after V lost 3 bases and J lost 6 bases. CDR3 length equals 17 residues. The CDR3 reads CASSFFTPPWGGNEQFF. The CDR3 DNA follows: TGTGCCAGCAGCTTTTTTACACCCCCATGGGGGGGCAATGAGCAGTTCTTC.

V is TRBV5-1 and J is TRBJ2-5; TRBD1 matches at 7 bases. The CDR3 is 14 residues long. Germline V gene data show CDR1 as SGHRS and CDR2 as YFSETQ. V lost 4 bases and J lost 5; bases outside the gene matches: 8. The CDR3 spells CASSAQGFGETQYF. The CDR3 DNA is TGCGCCAGCAGCGCACAGGGGTTTGGGGAGACCCAGTACTTC.

The gene calls are TRBV15 and TRBJ1-2, with a possible D match to TRBD1 (5 bases). Germline CDR1 and CDR2: LNHNV and YYDKDF (reference sequence). The CDR3 is 15 amino acids. V was shortened by 3 bases and J by 3 bases, with 14 bases between the two germline ends. DNA for the CDR3: TGTGCCACCAGCAGTGGGGACTCCGGTCACTATGGCTACACCTTC. Translating it yields CATSSGDSGHYGYTF.

This clone has just a few counts. The chain is built from TRBV6-1 and TRBJ1-5; D call uncertain. The V end lost 2 bases, the J end lost 7 bases, and 9 bases lay between the germline ends. CDR1 is MNHNS, CDR2 SASEGT, per germline. The CDR3 loop spans 13 amino acids. CDR3 sequence: CASSEQVSQPQHF. The CDR3 DNA sequence: TGTGCCAGCAGTGAACAGGTATCACAGCCCCAGCATTTT.

This clone has only one observation. No conserved phenylalanine or tryptophan ends this CDR3, so it is likely a read error. The DNA is left out, because the CDR3 cannot be placed on it with certainty; the CDR3 is given as TCRdb lists it. This chain joins TRBV20-1 and TRBJ2-3; TRBD2 is the table's D call, not checked against the DNA. The V gene's germline CDR1 is DFQATT and CDR2 SNEGSKA (reference sequence). The CDR3 is made up of 10 amino acids, end residues included. The CDR3 here is CSARELHRNV.

V usage is TRBV6-5 and J usage is TRBJ2-6, with no clear D. The CDR3 is made up of 16 amino acids. The germline V and J ends were trimmed by 2 bases and 2 bases, with 10 bases remaining between them. Germline CDR1 reads MNHEY; CDR2 reads SVGAGI. The CDR3 sequence is CASSYGSVPGANVLTF. The CDR3 DNA follows: TGTGCCAGCAGTTACGGTTCGGTGCCTGGGGCCAACGTCCTGACTTTC.

The chain uses TRBV7-6 and TRBJ2-7; TRBD1 is a possible D gene (6 bases). Germline loops: CDR1 SGHVS, CDR2 FNYEAQ. The CDR3 is 14 amino acids. Trimming took off 1 base at V and 6 bases at J, with 13 bases between the two ends. Here the CDR3 DNA reads TGTGCCAGCAGCTTAGTATCGACAGGCGGCGAGCAGTACTTC. As protein: CASSLVSTGGEQYF.

This chain joins TRBV6-5 and TRBJ1-5; no firm D call. CDR1 is MNHEY and CDR2 is SVGAGI in the germline V gene. The CDR3 consists of 13 residues. Trimming took off 8 bases at V and 7 bases at J, with 15 bases between the two ends. The CDR3 region has the DNA TGTGCCAGCGCCCGGGGTGGCCTCCAGCCCCAGCATTTT. This gives the protein CASARGGLQPQHF.

This clone was found a few times. The genes are TRBV7-3 and TRBJ2-5; possibly TRBD1 for D (6 bases). V shed 1 base and J shed 2 bases, with 11 bases lying between them. Germline values: CDR1 SGHTA, CDR2 FQGTGA. The CDR3 has 15 residues. CDR3 protein: CASSLKAGVQETQYF. The CDR3 DNA follows: TGTGCCAGCAGCTTAAAGGCAGGGGTGCAAGAGACCCAGTACTTC.

The chain is built from TRBV19 and TRBJ1-5; D not certain. Per the germline V gene, CDR1 is LNHDA and CDR2 is SQIVND (reference sequence). The CDR3 sequence is 13 residues long. V lost 1 base, J lost 11 bases, and 12 bases lay in between. The CDR3 sequence is CASSIVPERAQHF. CDR3 DNA: TGTGCCAGTAGTATAGTCCCGGAGCGGGCCCAGCATTTT. Filled out from reference TRBV19 and TRBJ1-5, the complete variable domain reads DGGITQSPKYLFRKEGQNVTLSCEQNLNHDAMYWYRQDPGQGLRLIYYSQIVNDFQKGDIAEGYSVSREKKESFPLTVTSAQKNPTAFYLCASSIVPERAQHFGDGTRLSIL.

J is TRBJ2-3 and V is TRBV7-8; the match to TRBD2 covers 13 bases. J was trimmed by 2 bases and V by 5 bases; bases with no gene match: 4. Germline V lookup: CDR1 SGHVS, CDR2 FQNEAQ. CDR3 size: 16 residues. The CDR3 bases are TGTGCCAGCAGCCAGGGACTAGCGGGGTCCACAGATACGCAGTATTTT. Its translation: CASSQGLAGSTDTQYF.

V is TRBV6-4 and J is TRBJ1-6; D is ambiguous. Germline CDR1 and CDR2: MRHNA and SNTAGT. The ends were cut back, 3 bases at V and 10 bases at J, with 13 bases in the middle. The CDR3 sequence is 14 residues long. Here the CDR3 reads CASSETYSGSPLHF. The CDR3, as DNA: TGTGCCAGCAGTGAGACTTACTCGGGGTCACCCCTCCACTTT.

The sample holds one count of this clone. The chain uses TRBV5-1 and TRBJ2-1; D unclear. Germline CDR1 and CDR2: SGHRS and YFSETQ. Trimming stripped 2 bases from V and 0 bases from J, with 9 bases between. This CDR3 is 15 amino acids long. The DNA of the CDR3 is TGCGCCAGCAGCTTTGAACATATCTCCTACAATGAGCAGTTCTTC. Its translation: CASSFEHISYNEQFF. Looking up the rest from reference TRBV5-1 and TRBJ2-1 gives the full variable domain: KAGVTQTPRYLIKTRGQQVTLSCSPISGHRSVSWYQQTPGQGLQFLFEYFSETQRNKGNFPGRFSGRQFSNSRSEMNVSTLELGDSALYLCASSFEHISYNEQFFGPGTRLTVL.

The chain has TRBV13 and TRBJ2-7; 9 bases match TRBD1. Germline trimming cut 5 bases from V and 6 bases from J; bases unmatched to any gene: 11. This CDR3 is built from 15 residues. Per the germline V gene, CDR1 is PRHDT and CDR2 is FYEKMQ (reference sequence). For the CDR3, the DNA is TGTGCCAGCAGCGGAACCCTCTGGACAGGGGCCGAGCAGTACTTC. Protein: CASSGTLWTGAEQYF. Variable domain in full (rest from reference TRBV13 and TRBJ2-7): AAGVIQSPRHLIKEKRETATLKCYPIPRHDTVYWYQQGPGQDPQFLISFYEKMQSDKGSIPDRFSAQQFSDYHSELNMSSLELGDSALYFCASSGTLWTGAEQYFGPGTRLTVT.

This clone was picked up a small number of times. V gene TRBV9 combines with J gene TRBJ2-7, with D maybe TRBD2 (5 bases). CDR1 and CDR2 (germline): SGDLS, YYNGEE. Trimming removed 0 bases at V and 2 bases at J, with 9 bases between. CDR3 length: 14 residues. The CDR3: CASSVATGTYEQYF. In DNA, the CDR3 is TGTGCCAGCAGCGTAGCTACGGGAACCTACGAGCAGTACTTC.

This clone appeared once. The V call is TRBV20-1, the J call TRBJ1-5; D not certain. Deletions cut 5 bases from V and 11 bases from J, with 13 bases between. Germline-derived CDR1 and CDR2 are DFQATT and SNEGSKA (reference sequence). The CDR3 covers 11 residues. The CDR3 DNA is TGCAGTGCTTACGGGCTAGCTGCCCAGCATTTT. Translation: CSAYGLAAQHF.

The chain couples TRBV10-3 to TRBJ2-5; 12 bases line up with TRBD2. The germline V gene has CDR1 ENHRY and CDR2 SYGVKD. The V gene end was trimmed by 5 bases and the J gene end by 5 bases; junction bases not matched to a gene: 3. This CDR3 region has 14 residues. CDR3 amino acids: CAISTGTSGETQYF. DNA for the CDR3: TGTGCCATCAGTACCGGGACTAGCGGGGAGACCCAGTACTTC.

This clone was detected only once. This rearrangement joins TRBV5-6 to TRBJ2-7; D is unclear. The CDR3 is 14 residues long. Germline lookup yields CDR1 SGHDT and CDR2 YYEEEE. Trimming shortened V by 0 bases and J by 0 bases, and 7 bases separated the two germline ends. The DNA for the CDR3 is TGTGCCAGCAGCTTGGTGGCAGGCTCCTACGAGCAGTACTTC. Translated, it gives CASSLVAGSYEQYF.

As regards this clone: Other DNA sequences from this sample encode an identical CDR3 as well. The V call is TRBV11-3, the J call TRBJ2-3; no clear D gene. The V gene lost 3 bases and the J gene lost 3 bases, with 7 bases spanning the gap. The CDR3 extends over 13 amino acids. Looked up from germline, CDR1 is SGHNT and CDR2 is YENEEA. The CDR3 region has the DNA TGTGCCAGCAGCTTGTCGGGTACAGATACGCAGTATTTT. The encoded protein is CASSLSGTDTQYF.

V is TRBV4-3 and J is TRBJ2-7; unclear D gene. Trimming took off 2 bases at V and 6 bases at J, with 11 bases between the two ends. Germline CDR1 and CDR2: LGHNA and YSLEER. This CDR3 is built from 13 residues. CDR3 protein: CASSQPNPFEQYF. The CDR3 bases are TGCGCCAGCAGCCAACCTAACCCGTTCGAGCAGTACTTC.

The rearrangement joins TRBV6-5 to TRBJ1-3; no reliable D call. Germline lookup yields CDR1 MNHEY and CDR2 SVGAGI. The CDR3 covers 14 residues. V was clipped by 6 bases and J by 0 bases, with 9 bases between them. The CDR3 region has the DNA TGTGCCAGCAGCCCTGAGGCCTCTGGAAACACCATATATTTT. Its protein product is CASSPEASGNTIYF.

The chain has TRBV2 and TRBJ2-2; maybe TRBD1 (7 bases). Germline V gene lookup returns CDR1 SNHLY and CDR2 FYNNEI. The V and J ends lost 4 bases and 4 bases respectively, with 13 bases between them. This CDR3 contains 15 residues. CDR3 sequence (DNA): TGTGCCAGCAGTGGATCAGGGGGGAGCACCGGGGAGCTGTTTTTT. Protein product: CASSGSGGSTGELFF.

The chain combines TRBV13 with TRBJ1-2; TRBD1 matches 7 bases. From germline, CDR1 is PRHDT and CDR2 FYEKMQ (reference sequence). This CDR3 has 14 residues. After removal of 3 bases from V and 4 bases from J, the junction contained 5 bases not matched to a gene. The CDR3, as DNA: TGTGCCAGCAGCTTGAGACAGGGAAGCTATGGCTACACCTTC. Residues: CASSLRQGSYGYTF. Combining the CDR3 with reference TRBV13 and TRBJ1-2 gives the whole variable domain AAGVIQSPRHLIKEKRETATLKCYPIPRHDTVYWYQQGPGQDPQFLISFYEKMQSDKGSIPDRFSAQQFSDYHSELNMSSLELGDSALYFCASSLRQGSYGYTFGSGTRLTVV.

V gene TRBV7-6 combines with J gene TRBJ2-3; D is ambiguous. Germline CDR1 SGHVS, CDR2 FNYEAQ. The CDR3 consists of 13 residues. V was clipped by 0 bases and J by 4 bases, with 5 bases between them. The CDR3 here is CASSLAGADTQYF. CDR3 DNA sequence: TGTGCCAGCAGCTTAGCTGGAGCAGATACGCAGTATTTT.

V and J are TRBV7-9 and TRBJ1-1; 7 bases fit TRBD1. J lost 4 bases, V lost 6 bases, and 8 bases had no gene match. This CDR3 contains 14 residues. Germline V CDR1 and CDR2: SEHNR, FQNEAQ (reference sequence). CDR3 in DNA: TGTGCCAGCAGGACCGACAGGGCGCCCACTGAAGCTTTCTTT. Amino acids: CASRTDRAPTEAFF.

This chain connects TRBV6-1 to TRBJ1-2; D gene ambiguous. V gave up 4 bases and J gave up 2 bases, with 11 bases separating them. The CDR3 runs 14 residues. Germline loops: CDR1 MNHNS, CDR2 SASEGT. Here the CDR3 reads CASSGHESNYGYTF. The DNA for the CDR3 is TGTGCCAGCAGTGGACACGAATCAAACTATGGCTACACCTTC.

This clone was picked up a small number of times. V and J are TRBV27 and TRBJ2-7; 11 bases are shared with TRBD1. The CDR3 is 13 residues long. Germline values: CDR1 MNHEY, CDR2 SMNVEV (reference sequence). V dropped 10 bases and J dropped 6; count of bases not matched to a gene: 8. The chain's CDR3 is CATGRTGGFEQYF. The CDR3 DNA follows: TGTGCCACCGGACGGACAGGGGGCTTCGAGCAGTACTTC.

The chain uses TRBV4-1 and TRBJ2-1; TRBD2 might be the D (5 bases). The germline V gene has CDR1 MGHRA and CDR2 YSYEKL. The ends were cut back, 0 bases at V and 9 bases at J, with 9 bases in the middle. The CDR3 contains 13 residues. This CDR3 reads CASSQENSGEQFF. The CDR3 DNA reads TGCGCCAGCAGCCAAGAAAACAGCGGTGAGCAGTTCTTC.

This clone appeared a single time. The J gene is TRBJ1-1, the V gene TRBV6-1; 7 bases match TRBD1. The CDR3 is 13 residues long. The V segment lost 7 bases and the J segment 0 bases; nucleotides outside the gene matches: 2. CDR1 and CDR2 from the germline V gene are MNHNS and SASEGT. The CDR3 nucleotides read TGTGCCAGCATCACAGGGGTGAACACTGAAGCTTTCTTT. It codes for CASITGVNTEAFF.

V usage is TRBV30 and J usage is TRBJ2-5; a weak D match, TRBD1 (6 bases). The CDR3 has 13 residues. The V and J ends lost 1 base and 7 bases respectively, with 13 bases between them. Germline lookup yields CDR1 GTSNPN and CDR2 SVGIG (reference sequence). Here the CDR3 reads CAWSEDSGATQYF. For the CDR3, the DNA is TGTGCCTGGAGTGAGGACAGCGGAGCGACCCAGTACTTC.